This T cell receptor (beta chain) emerged from a study of Ad26.COV2.S vaccination and SARS-CoV-2 variants. This CDR3 is built from 18 residues. Germline V lookup: CDR1 SGHTA, CDR2 FQGNSA. V lost 0 bases and J lost 6; bases outside the gene matches: 13. Data came from immunoSEQ multiplex PCR; TCRdb stores just in-frame clones and leaves some out. This table has 300,000 to 350,000 clones, 70% to 90% appearing once. Treatment given: some 20 received Ad26.COV2.S at low or high dose, single or two shots; about 5 received placebo; per-sample allocation not given. The investigators took samples on day 63 after the first vaccine or placebo injection.

This chain links TRBV7-2 with TRBJ1-4; 7 nucleotides agree with TRBD1. The starting material was peripheral blood, obtained in a trial of Ad26.COV2.S vaccine versus placebo. The clonotype comes from a person between 18 and 65 years old who received the Ad26.COV2.S COVID-19 vaccine or a placebo. The CDR3 reads CASSLALDRRGYYEKLFF. For the CDR3, the DNA is TGTGCCAGCAGCTTAGCCCTGGACAGGAGGGGATACTATGAAAAACTGTTTTTT.